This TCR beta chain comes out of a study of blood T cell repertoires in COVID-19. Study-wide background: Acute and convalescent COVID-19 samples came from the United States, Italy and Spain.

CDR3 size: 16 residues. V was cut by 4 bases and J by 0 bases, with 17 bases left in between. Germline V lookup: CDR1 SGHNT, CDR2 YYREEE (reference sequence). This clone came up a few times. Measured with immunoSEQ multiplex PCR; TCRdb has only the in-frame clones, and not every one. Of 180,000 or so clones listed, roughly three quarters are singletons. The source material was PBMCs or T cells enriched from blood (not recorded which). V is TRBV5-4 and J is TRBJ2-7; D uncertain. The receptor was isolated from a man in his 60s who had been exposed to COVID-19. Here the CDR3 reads CASSPNPTQLSYEQYF. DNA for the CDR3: TGTGCCAGCAGCCCAAACCCGACACAACTCTCCTACGAGCAGTACTTC. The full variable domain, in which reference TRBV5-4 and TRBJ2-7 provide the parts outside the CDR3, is ETGVTQSPTHLIKTRGQQVTLRCSSQSGHNTVSWYQQALGQGPQFIFQYYREEENGRGNFPPRFSGLQFPNYSSELNVNALELDDSALYLCASSPNPTQLSYEQYFGPGTRLTVT.